The T cell receptor beta chain described here comes from a study of blood T cell repertoires in COVID-19. In the study overall: Acute-phase and convalescent COVID-19 samples originated in the United States, Italy and Spain.

In the case of this clone: Other nucleotide sequences from this sample produce the same CDR3.

As handled by the study authors: How many nucleated cells were present was estimated from reference gene primer amplification. Sequencing used immunoSEQ multiplex PCR; TCRdb keeps in-frame clones, though not all of them. The DNA gave D and trimming, while V, J and clone size come from that table. The top ten clones hold approximately 2.6% of a sample with fewer than 250,000 clones, 83% of them seen once. The sequencing input was peripheral blood. This clonotype was obtained from a woman aged 70-85 years with active or convalescent COVID-19.

The CDR3 coding sequence is TGTGCCACCAGCAGGGCAGGTGCCGGCACTGAAGCTTTCTTT. Amino acids: CATSRAGAGTEAFF. The V gene is TRBV15, the J gene TRBJ1-1; no definite D call. Trimming left V 3 bases short and J 4 bases short, with 12 bases between. This CDR3 contains 14 residues. The germline V gene has CDR1 LNHNV and CDR2 YYDKDF (reference sequence).